These T cell receptor beta chains were read from a single sample in a study of somatic mutations in cytotoxic T cells in rheumatoid arthritis. Libraries were prepared by immunoSEQ multiplex PCR; TCRdb keeps only in-frame clonotypes and omits some of them. The profile shows 15,000 to 20,000 clones, about 69% of them singletons. Sequenced sample: CD8+ T cells sorted from blood. The receptors were sampled from an adult with rheumatoid arthritis. The CDR3 runs from the conserved cysteine through the conserved F or W. The order of the fields is D gene, V gene, clone size, J gene, CDR3 DNA, CDR3 protein. A D gene is named only where the DNA matches it firmly. Clone size is shown for a subset of rows, as once, few, many or a class of expanded clone.

-	TRBV7-8	few	TRBJ2-5	TGTGCCAGCAGCTTAGCAGAGACCCAGTACTTC	CASSLAETQYF
-	TRBV7-9	-	TRBJ2-7	TGTGCCAGCAGCCGAACCGGGACTGCGGACTACGAGCAGTACTTC	CASSRTGTADYEQYF
TRBD2	TRBV30	few	TRBJ2-7	TGTGCCTGGAGTGGACTAGCGGGGGCCTACGAGCAGTACTTC	CAWSGLAGAYEQYF
TRBD1	TRBV28	medium-sized	TRBJ1-6	TGTGCCAGCAGAATCAAAGAGGGACAGGGTATTAATTCACCCCTCCACTTT	CASRIKEGQGINSPLHF
-	TRBV25-1	-	TRBJ2-5	TGTGCCAGCAGTGAATGGCGAGAGCCCCAAGAGACCCAGTACTTC	CASSEWREPQETQYF
-	TRBV11-2	large	TRBJ2-7	TGTGCCAGCAGCTTTCCGGGGCCTTACGAGCAGTACTTC	CASSFPGPYEQYF
-	TRBV7-6	-	TRBJ2-1	TGTGCCAGCAGCTTACTAGGCCCCTCCTACAATGAGCAGTTCTTC	CASSLLGPSYNEQFF
-	TRBV5-1	few	TRBJ1-1	TGCGCCAGCAGCTCTGGTGGGGGAGGGACTGAAGCTTTCTTT	CASSSGGGGTEAFF
-	TRBV25-1	-	TRBJ2-2	TGTGCCAGCAGTGAATATAGGACAGTCACCGGGGAGCTGTTTTTT	CASSEYRTVTGELFF
-	TRBV7-9	-	TRBJ2-5	TGTGCCAGCAGCTTAGCGTCGGTGAGAGAGACCCAGTACTTC	CASSLASVRETQYF
-	TRBV27	-	TRBJ1-5	TGTGCCAGCAGTTGGGGTATAAGCAATCAGCCCCAGCATTTT	CASSWGISNQPQHF
-	TRBV9	once	TRBJ2-1	TGTGCCAGCAGCGTAGAAGACCTACCCTTTGGCAATGAGCAGTTCTTC	CASSVEDLPFGNEQFF
-	TRBV9	-	TRBJ2-2	TGTGCCAGCAGCCCCCCGACAGGACAGAACACCGGGGAGCTGTTTTTT	CASSPPTGQNTGELFF
-	TRBV5-4	-	TRBJ1-1	TGTGCCAGCAGCTTTCTGGGGGGGTCCACTGAAGCTTTCTTT	CASSFLGGSTEAFF
TRBD2	TRBV11-2	-	TRBJ2-7	TGTGCCAGCAGCTTAGCTAGCGGGAGATCCTACGAGCAGTACTTC	CASSLASGRSYEQYF
TRBD1	TRBV5-8	-	TRBJ2-4	TGTGCCAGCACTCTTATCGACAGGGGGAGTCAAAACATTCAGTACTTC	CASTLIDRGSQNIQYF
-	TRBV12-1	-	TRBJ1-1	TGTGCCAGCAGCTTTGGGGGGCCGGCGGCCACTGAAGCTTTCTTT	CASSFGGPAATEAFF
-	TRBV7-9	-	TRBJ2-5	TGTGCCAGCAGCCGTCCATGGGAGACCCAGTACTTC	CASSRPWETQYF
-	TRBV6-6	-	TRBJ2-1	TGTGCCAGCAGTTACCCGGGCGAGCAGTTCTTC	CASSYPGEQFF
-	TRBV27	-	TRBJ1-2	TGTGCCAGCAGTCATACTACAGGACTAAACGGCTACACCTTC	CASSHTTGLNGYTF
TRBD2	TRBV2	few	TRBJ2-7	TGTGCCAGCAGTGATGTGGCGGGGGGACTCGGCGAGCAGTACTTC	CASSDVAGGLGEQYF
TRBD1	TRBV18	-	TRBJ1-5	TGTGCCAGCTCACCACGCGGACAGGGGGCAGGAGATAGCAATCAGCCCCAGCATTTT	CASSPRGQGAGDSNQPQHF
-	TRBV7-2	-	TRBJ1-2	TGTGCCAGCAGCTCAAGCGTGGGGCAGGACTATGGCTACACCTTC	CASSSSVGQDYGYTF
-	TRBV15	-	TRBJ1-5	TGTGCCACCAGCAGTATAACAGGCGACCAGCCCCAGCATTTT	CATSSITGDQPQHF
TRBD1	TRBV5-5	-	TRBJ1-2	TGTGCCAGCAGGACAGGGGGTTATGGCTACACCTTC	CASRTGGYGYTF
-	TRBV4-1	-	TRBJ1-6	TGCGCCAGCAGCCATGGAAATTCACCCCTCCACTTT	CASSHGNSPLHF
TRBD2	TRBV7-9	-	TRBJ2-3	TGTGCCTACACCTCCCAGACTAGCGGAAACACAGATACGCAGTATTTT	CAYTSQTSGNTDTQYF
-	TRBV11-2	-	TRBJ1-2	TGTGCCAGCAGCTTAGCCTCCGGGACAAACTATGGCTACACCTTC	CASSLASGTNYGYTF
TRBD2	TRBV14	-	TRBJ2-7	TGTGCCAGCAGCCAGAGACTAGCGGGAGGGCCGAGATACTACGAGCAGTACTTC	CASSQRLAGGPRYYEQYF
-	TRBV6-4	-	TRBJ2-6	TGTGCCAGCAGTGACTCCGGTCACTCTGGGGCCAACGTCCTGACTTTC	CASSDSGHSGANVLTF
-	TRBV19	-	TRBJ2-2	TGTGCCAGTAGTCTCTGGGAGAACACCGGGGAGCTGTTTTTT	CASSLWENTGELFF
TRBD1	TRBV6-5	-	TRBJ2-5	TGTGCCAGCAGTTATATGGGACAGCGAGAGACCCAGTACTTC	CASSYMGQRETQYF
-	TRBV4-1	few	TRBJ2-7	TGCGCCAGCAGCCACAGACAGGGAGGCTACGAGCAGTACTTC	CASSHRQGGYEQYF
-	TRBV19	-	TRBJ2-4	TGTGCCAGTAGCCCCCTTGGGTGGCTAAACATTCAGTACTTC	CASSPLGWLNIQYF
TRBD2	TRBV4-2	once	TRBJ2-5	TGTGCCAGCAGCCCCCCGGGACTAGTCGTCGGGGAGACCCAGTACTTC	CASSPPGLVVGETQYF
TRBD1	TRBV7-9	-	TRBJ2-1	TGTGCCAGCAGCCCCGAGGACAGGGCGACCAACAATGAGCAGTTCTTC	CASSPEDRATNNEQFF
-	TRBV18	-	TRBJ2-1	TGTGCCAGCTCACCACCGGTTCAGGGGTCGAATGAGCAGTTCTTC	CASSPPVQGSNEQFF
-	TRBV6-1	few	TRBJ2-3	TGTGCCAGCAGTGAAGTGGGTTTTTCAGGAGGGCAGGACAAGCCCTCAGATACGCAGTATTTT	CASSEVGFSGGQDKPSDTQYF
-	TRBV10-3	-	TRBJ2-7	TGTGCCATCAGTGAGGGCAGGGTATCCTACGAGCAGTACTTC	CAISEGRVSYEQYF
TRBD2	TRBV10-2	-	TRBJ2-3	TGCGCCAGCAGTGAGTCGAAGAGCGGGAGGGTTCTAAGCACAGATACGCAGTATTTT	CASSESKSGRVLSTDTQYF
-	TRBV27	few	TRBJ1-1	TGTGCCAGCAGTTTGACAGGCCCGCGGGGGACTGAAGCTTTCTTT	CASSLTGPRGTEAFF
TRBD2	TRBV4-1	-	TRBJ2-2	TGCGCCAGCAGCCACTTTAGCGGGAGTCCCCACGGGGAGCTGTTTTTT	CASSHFSGSPHGELFF
TRBD1	TRBV5-1	-	TRBJ2-7	TGCGCCAGCAGCGCAACCGGGACAGGGCCCTACGAGCAGTACTTC	CASSATGTGPYEQYF
TRBD1	TRBV4-1	-	TRBJ1-1	TGCGCCAGCAGCCAAAGGGGGACAGGGGGCCCGAGGAACACTGAAGCTTTCTTT	CASSQRGTGGPRNTEAFF
-	TRBV6-6	-	TRBJ2-6	TGTGCCAGCAGCTATCGAGGGGCTGGGGCCAACGTCCTGACTTTC	CASSYRGAGANVLTF
TRBD2	TRBV4-1	-	TRBJ2-5	TGCGCCAGCAGCCGAACCGGGGGGGCTCGATGGGATCAAGAGACCCAGTACTTC	CASSRTGGARWDQETQYF
TRBD1	TRBV13	-	TRBJ1-2	TGTGCCAGCAGCTTAGGCTGGACAGGGTCGGGGGATGGCTACACCTTC	CASSLGWTGSGDGYTF
-	TRBV7-9	-	TRBJ2-1	TGTGCCAGCAGCTTAGTTTCAGGGGCCAATAAGGAGCAGTTCTTC	CASSLVSGANKEQFF
-	TRBV19	-	TRBJ1-4	TGTGCCAGTAAGAACCACGAGGGCTATAATGAAAAACTGTTTTTT	CASKNHEGYNEKLFF
TRBD1	TRBV5-4	-	TRBJ2-6	TGTGCCAGCACCCCACAGGGGTCAGGGGCCAACGTCCTGACTTTC	CASTPQGSGANVLTF
-	TRBV5-4	few	TRBJ2-7	TGTGCCAGCAGCCCGACGGGATTAGGGGAGTACGAGCAGTACTTC	CASSPTGLGEYEQYF
TRBD1	TRBV4-1	-	TRBJ2-1	TGCGCCAGCAGCCAGGAAGGGACAGGAACTGGCTCCTACAATGAGCAGTTCTTC	CASSQEGTGTGSYNEQFF
-	TRBV5-1	-	TRBJ1-1	TGCGCCAGCAGCCCGGCGGCGTTAAACACTGAAGCTTTCTTT	CASSPAALNTEAFF
-	TRBV2	once	TRBJ1-2	TGTGCCAGCAGTGACCAGACCTCGGGGCACTATGGCTACACCTTC	CASSDQTSGHYGYTF
TRBD1	TRBV5-8	-	TRBJ2-2	TGTGCCAGCAGCTCTTACGGAGGCCGGGACAGGGAGAACGGGGAGCTGTTTTTT	CASSSYGGRDRENGELFF
-	TRBV4-2	-	TRBJ2-3	TGTGCCAGCAGCTTAGTTGGCTTCGGGTGGGAGAAAGATACGCAGTATTTT	CASSLVGFGWEKDTQYF
-	TRBV19	-	TRBJ2-6	TGTGCCAGTAGTATCTCGTCTGGGGCCAACGTCCTGACTTTC	CASSISSGANVLTF
TRBD2	TRBV19	once	TRBJ2-2	TGTGCCAGTAGTACGAGACCTAGCGGGAGTAGTACCGGGGAGCTGTTTTTT	CASSTRPSGSSTGELFF
-	TRBV18	-	TRBJ2-5	TGTGCCAGCTCCGATAGTGAGACCCAGTACTTC	CASSDSETQYF
TRBD1	TRBV5-1	few	TRBJ2-5	TGCGCCAGCAGCTTGGCAGGGGGCGTGGGAGAGACCCAGTACTTC	CASSLAGGVGETQYF